The 5 T cell receptor beta chains below come from one sample, sequenced in a study of shared clonotypes between healthy human individuals. Produced via immunoSEQ multiplex PCR; TCRdb's table is partial and in-frame only. The sample includes about 460,000 clones, 77% of them seen just once. The sample taken for sequencing was PBMCs. These receptors were taken from a woman in her thirties or forties in good health. Some clones in this sample may be carry-over from other donors' samples.

J is TRBJ1-4 and V is TRBV2; the D is unclear. The CDR3 has 14 residues. Germline V lookup: CDR1 SNHLY, CDR2 FYNNEI. Trimming took off 7 bases at V and 0 bases at J, with 9 bases between the two ends. CDR3 bases: TGTGCCAGCACCGGAGAGCCAACTAATGAAAAACTGTTTTTT. This codes for CASTGEPTNEKLFF.

V gene TRBV23-1 combines with J gene TRBJ2-5, with D unclear. TRBV23-1 is classed as an ORF, of uncertain function. V was trimmed by 3 bases and J by 5 bases, leaving 10 bases between them. The CDR3 is 13 residues long. CDR3 in DNA: TGCGCCAGCAGTCACCTACGACGGGAGACCCAGTACTTC. This encodes CASSHLRRETQYF.

This chain connects TRBV20-1 to TRBJ2-5, with unresolved D. V lost 6 bases to trimming and J lost 3 bases, with 8 bases between them. Germline lookup yields CDR1 DFQATT and CDR2 SNEGSKA (reference sequence). The CDR3 has 11 amino acids. CDR3 loop: CSAVGKETQYF. The CDR3 DNA follows: TGCAGTGCAGTTGGGAAAGAGACCCAGTACTTC.

CDR3 protein: CASSEAGDRAEQYF. CDR3 bases: TGTGCCAGCAGTGAAGCCGGGGACAGGGCCGAGCAGTACTTC. The chain combines TRBV6-1 with TRBJ2-7; 9 bases agree with TRBD1. Unmatched junction bases numbered 3, after V lost 0 bases and J lost 6 bases. This CDR3 spans 14 amino acids. The germline V gene encodes CDR1 MNHNS and CDR2 SASEGT.

As for this clone: Because the CDR3's place on the DNA is in doubt, the DNA is left out and the CDR3 is given as listed by TCRdb. CDR3 loop: CASSFGPGATNEKLFF. V and J are TRBV5-1 and TRBJ1-4. The CDR3 is 16 amino acids in total, end residues counted. The V gene's germline CDR1 is SGHRS and CDR2 YFSETQ.